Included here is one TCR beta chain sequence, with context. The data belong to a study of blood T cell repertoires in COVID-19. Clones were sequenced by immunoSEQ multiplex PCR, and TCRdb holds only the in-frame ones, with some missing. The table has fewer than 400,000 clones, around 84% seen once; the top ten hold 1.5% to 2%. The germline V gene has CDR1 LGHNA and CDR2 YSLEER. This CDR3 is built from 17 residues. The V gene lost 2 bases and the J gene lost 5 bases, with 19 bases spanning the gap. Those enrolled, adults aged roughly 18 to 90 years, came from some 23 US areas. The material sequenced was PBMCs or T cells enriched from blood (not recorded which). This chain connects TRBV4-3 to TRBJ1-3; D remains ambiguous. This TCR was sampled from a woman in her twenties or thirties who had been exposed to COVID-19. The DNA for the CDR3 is TGCGCCAGCAGCCAAAATCCCCCAGGAGGGAACCGAAACACCATATATTTT. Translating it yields CASSQNPPGGNRNTIYF.